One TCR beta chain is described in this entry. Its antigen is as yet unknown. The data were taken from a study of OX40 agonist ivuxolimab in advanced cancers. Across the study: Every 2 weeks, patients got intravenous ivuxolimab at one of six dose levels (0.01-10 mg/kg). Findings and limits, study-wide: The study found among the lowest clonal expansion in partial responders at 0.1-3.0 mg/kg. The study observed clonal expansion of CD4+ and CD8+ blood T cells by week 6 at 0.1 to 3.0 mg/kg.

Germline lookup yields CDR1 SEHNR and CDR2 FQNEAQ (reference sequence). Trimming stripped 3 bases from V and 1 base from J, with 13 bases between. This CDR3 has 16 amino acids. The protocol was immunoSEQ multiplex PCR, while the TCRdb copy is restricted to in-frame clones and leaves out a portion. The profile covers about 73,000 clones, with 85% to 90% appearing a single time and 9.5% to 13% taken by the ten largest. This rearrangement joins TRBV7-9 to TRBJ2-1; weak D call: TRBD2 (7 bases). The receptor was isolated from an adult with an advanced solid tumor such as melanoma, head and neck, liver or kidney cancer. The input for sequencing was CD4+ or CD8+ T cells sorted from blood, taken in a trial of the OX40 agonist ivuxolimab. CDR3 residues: CASSLEAGASYNEQFF. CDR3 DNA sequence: TGTGCCAGCAGCTTGGAGGCGGGGGCATCCTACAATGAGCAGTTCTTC.